This T cell receptor (beta chain) was found in a study of T-cell memory formation after mild COVID-19. Study at large: The TCR clusters were mostly specific to one donor.

The CDR3 is 18 amino acids. Germline V gene sequence: CDR1 KGHDR, CDR2 SFDVKD. J lost 0 bases, V lost 6 bases, and 10 bases had no gene match. With respect to this clonotype: Its target is unknown.

Each CDR3 protein is one row after TCRdb ran MiXCR on the 5' RACE reads. The sample yields some 440,000 distinct CDR3 sequences, roughly 23% seen once. Study-wide points: Clones that got smaller from day 15 to 85 had even CD4/CD8, while clones growing later tipped toward CD4+. Contracting CD4+ clones sat mainly in CM and EM; CD8+ in EMRA.

The sequencing input was PBMCs or a T cell subset sorted from them (not recorded which). The chain has TRBV24-1 and TRBJ2-1; TRBD1 aligns across 10 bases. The origin of this receptor is an adult woman who had mild COVID-19 (a few samples of this study predate the infection). Cell type and time point are not known. The CDR3 DNA follows: TGTGCCACCAGTCCCAACCCGGGACAGGGGACCTCCTACAATGAGCAGTTCTTC. This codes for CATSPNPGQGTSYNEQFF.